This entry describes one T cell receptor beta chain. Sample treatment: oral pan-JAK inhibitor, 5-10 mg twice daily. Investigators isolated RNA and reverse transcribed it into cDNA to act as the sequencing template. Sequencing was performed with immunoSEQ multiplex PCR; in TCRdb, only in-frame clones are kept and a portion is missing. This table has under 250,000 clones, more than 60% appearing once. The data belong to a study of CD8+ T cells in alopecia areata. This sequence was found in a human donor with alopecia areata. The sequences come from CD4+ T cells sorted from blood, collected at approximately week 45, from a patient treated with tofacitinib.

The CDR3: CAWSLGQSSGNTIYF. For the CDR3, the DNA is TGTGCCTGGAGTCTTGGACAGTCCTCTGGAAACACCATATATTTT. V gene TRBV30 combines with J gene TRBJ1-3; possibly TRBD1 for D (6 bases). Trimming stripped 2 bases from V and 0 bases from J, with 11 bases between. Germline V CDR1 and CDR2: GTSNPN, SVGIG (reference sequence). The CDR3 is 15 residues long.